The 27 T cell receptor beta chains reported below all come from one sample, sequenced in a study of blood T cell repertoires in COVID-19. Only in-frame clones appear in the TCRdb table, and some are missing; sequencing was by immunoSEQ multiplex PCR. The sample has over 150,000 clones, more than 75% seen once. The specimen was peripheral blood. These receptor sequences come from a man aged 50 or older who had recovered from COVID-19.

This clone turned up a few times. V is TRBV19 and J is TRBJ2-5; D may be TRBD1 (5 bases). Germline values: CDR1 LNHDA, CDR2 SQIVND (reference sequence). This CDR3 contains 13 residues. The germline V and J ends were trimmed by 4 bases and 2 bases, with 8 bases remaining between them. The CDR3 DNA reads as TGTGCCAGTAGTAGTACAGGTCAAGAGACCCAGTACTTC. Amino acids: CASSSTGQETQYF.

The rearrangement uses TRBV7-8 and TRBJ1-3; 10 nucleotides line up with TRBD1. The V gene end was trimmed by 6 bases and the J gene end by 2 bases; junction bases not matched to a gene: 13. Germline V gives CDR1 SGHVS, CDR2 FQNEAQ. The CDR3 runs to 18 residues. CDR3 loop: CASSRRRDRGSAGNTIYF. The CDR3 nucleotides read TGTGCCAGCAGTCGTAGGAGGGACAGGGGATCGGCTGGAAACACCATATATTTT.

The J gene is TRBJ2-5, the V gene TRBV27, with 8 bases identical to TRBD2. Germline V gene lookup returns CDR1 MNHEY and CDR2 SMNVEV (reference sequence). Trimming cost V 8 bases and J 4 bases; bases outside gene matches: 15. This CDR3 is 16 amino acids long. The CDR3 reads CASPGSKRGCGETQYF. The CDR3 DNA is TGTGCCAGCCCCGGTAGTAAGCGGGGGTGCGGAGAGACCCAGTACTTC.

The genes are TRBV5-4 and TRBJ1-6; 12 positions agree with TRBD1. The CDR3 is 17 amino acids. V trimming: 4 bases; J trimming: 10 bases; junction bases outside the gene matches: 12. Germline CDR1 is SGHNT and CDR2 is YYREEE (reference sequence). The CDR3 region is CASSATPGQGANSPLHF. The CDR3 nucleotides are TGTGCCAGCAGCGCTACCCCGGGACAGGGGGCGAACTCACCCCTCCACTTT.

This clone appeared a few times. The V and J genes are TRBV3-1 (or the pseudogene TRBV3-2) and TRBJ2-7; no clear D gene. With 2 bases removed from V and 5 bases from J, the gap between germline ends came to 4 bases. The CDR3 is 11 amino acids. CDR1 LGHDT and CDR2 YNNKEL come from the germline V gene (reference sequence). CDR3 DNA: TGTGCCAGCAGCCAATCCAACGAGCAGTACTTC. Translating gives CASSQSNEQYF.

The chain uses TRBV12-3 or TRBV12-4 and TRBJ1-1, with D hard to call. V lost 2 bases and J lost 1, with 5 bases in between. The CDR3 has 13 residues. The DNA for the CDR3 is TGTGCCAGCAGTTTAAATCAGAACACTGAAGCTTTCTTT. Its protein product is CASSLNQNTEAFF.

The rearrangement links TRBV28 to TRBJ2-5, with D perhaps TRBD2 (6 bases). CDR3 length equals 13 residues. The V end lost 2 bases, the J end lost 9 bases, and 13 bases lay between the germline ends. Germline CDR1 reads MDHEN; CDR2 reads SYDVKM. The CDR3 reads CASSLDSPGAQYF. CDR3 in DNA: TGTGCCAGCAGTTTAGACAGCCCGGGGGCCCAGTACTTC.

The rearrangement uses TRBV5-6 and TRBJ2-2; no clear D gene. Germline assignment: CDR1 SGHDT and CDR2 YYEEEE. V was shortened by 0 bases and J by 2 bases, with 8 bases between the two germline ends. CDR3 length: 15 residues. CDR3 loop: CASSLGLDNTGELFF. DNA for the CDR3: TGTGCCAGCAGCTTGGGACTCGATAACACCGGGGAGCTGTTTTTT.

The genes are TRBV12-1 and TRBJ2-7; TRBD2, the table's D call, was not compared with the DNA. TRBV12-1 is assigned pseudogene status. CDR3 length: 11 amino acids. Written as DNA, the CDR3 is TGTGCCCCCGGGGGAACCTACGAGCAGTACTTC. This translates into CAPGGTYEQYF.

This rearrangement joins TRBV18 to TRBJ2-1, with D possibly matching TRBD2 (5 bases). Looked up from germline, CDR1 is KGHSH and CDR2 is LQKENI. V was clipped by 0 bases and J by 6 bases, with 12 bases between them. The CDR3 covers 15 residues. Here the CDR3 reads CASSPPGVWGNEQFF. The CDR3 nucleotides read TGTGCCAGCTCACCACCGGGAGTATGGGGCAATGAGCAGTTCTTC.

V usage is TRBV19 and J usage is TRBJ1-2, with 7 positions matching TRBD1. V lost 8 bases to trimming and J lost 2 bases; unmatched junction nucleotides: 5. The length of the CDR3 is 13 residues. Germline CDR1 reads LNHDA; CDR2 reads SQIVND (reference sequence). The CDR3 DNA follows: TGTGCCAGTTTAGGGGGCCCAAACTATGGCTACACCTTC. Its translation: CASLGGPNYGYTF.

J is TRBJ1-4 and V is TRBV7-8; D is unclear. The germline V gene has CDR1 SGHVS and CDR2 FQNEAQ. This CDR3 has 14 residues. V shed 3 bases and J shed 4 bases, with 9 bases lying between them. CDR3: CASSFYSVNEKLFF. The CDR3 DNA is TGTGCCAGCAGCTTCTATTCCGTTAATGAAAAACTGTTTTTT. The full variable domain, in which reference TRBV7-8 and TRBJ1-4 provide the parts outside the CDR3, is GAGVSQSPRYKVAKRGQDVALRCDPISGHVSLFWYQQALGQGPEFLTYFQNEAQLDKSGLPSDRFFAERPEGSVSTLKIQRTQQEDSAVYLCASSFYSVNEKLFFGSGTQLSVL.

The chain employs TRBV19 and TRBJ2-7; a possible D gene is TRBD2 (5 bases). Per germline, CDR1 LNHDA and CDR2 SQIVND (reference sequence). With 4 bases removed from V and 0 bases from J, the gap between germline ends came to 10 bases. The CDR3 totals 14 residues. The CDR3 reads CASSSQRSSYEQYF. CDR3 sequence (DNA): TGTGCCAGTAGTAGCCAGCGGAGCTCCTACGAGCAGTACTTC.

The chain combines TRBV7-2 with TRBJ1-5, with D hard to call. Germline V gene data show CDR1 as SGHTA and CDR2 as FQGNSA. There are 14 residues in the CDR3. The ends were cut back, 5 bases at V and 3 bases at J, with 11 bases in the middle. The CDR3 reads CASSDVSYNQPQHF. CDR3 sequence (DNA): TGTGCCAGCAGCGATGTCAGTTACAATCAGCCCCAGCATTTT.

This clone has only a few counts. The chain joins TRBV15 to TRBJ2-7; weak D call: TRBD1 (7 bases). V was cut by 3 bases and J by 7 bases, with 13 bases left in between. CDR1 LNHNV and CDR2 YYDKDF come from the germline V gene (reference sequence). CDR3 length equals 13 residues. The CDR3, as DNA: TGTGCCACCAGCAGCCCGACAGGGAGGGAGCAGTACTTC. Translated, it gives CATSSPTGREQYF.

The chain links TRBV24-1 to TRBJ2-1; 8 bases map to TRBD2. The CDR3 loop spans 15 amino acids. V shed 2 bases and J 6 bases; nucleotides not matched to a gene: 5. The germline gives CDR1 KGHDR, CDR2 SFDVKD. The CDR3 nucleotides read TGTGCCACCAGTGATTGGAGTAGCGGGACCAATGAGCAGTTCTTC. This sequence encodes CATSDWSSGTNEQFF.

The J gene is TRBJ2-2, the V gene TRBV7-2; D perhaps matches TRBD1 (5 bases). Germline V CDR1 and CDR2: SGHTA, FQGNSA. This CDR3 spans 13 amino acids. Trimming took 5 bases from V and 7 from J, leaving 11 bases between them. The CDR3 coding sequence is TGTGCCAGCAGCGAAGCAAGGGGCGGGGAGCTGTTTTTT. Protein sequence: CASSEARGGELFF.

The chain employs TRBV27 and TRBJ2-3; 15 nucleotides align to TRBD2. Germline trimming cut 6 bases from V and 6 bases from J; bases unmatched to any gene: 4. Germline CDR1 and CDR2: MNHEY and SMNVEV (reference sequence). CDR3 length: 15 amino acids. CDR3: CASRWTSGRVDTQYF. The CDR3 bases are TGTGCCAGCAGGTGGACTAGCGGGAGGGTGGATACGCAGTATTTT.

The CDR3 nucleotides read TGTGCCAGCAGCACCAGTCGGACAGGGAGGGAGACCCAGTACTTC. As protein: CASSTSRTGRETQYF. The genes are TRBV7-7 and TRBJ2-5, with 8 nucleotides matching TRBD1. Germline V gives CDR1 SSHAT, CDR2 FNYEAQ (reference sequence). This CDR3 is 15 amino acids long. Losses at the gene ends were 5 bases for V and 5 bases for J; bases not matched to a gene: 10.

CDR3 amino acids: CASSSLLAGNTDTQYF. Written as DNA, the CDR3 is TGTGCCAGCAGTTCCCTTCTAGCGGGGAACACAGATACGCAGTATTTT. This chain connects TRBV6-5 to TRBJ2-3; TRBD2 aligns across 9 bases. Germline V CDR1 and CDR2: MNHEY, SVGAGI. The CDR3 is 16 amino acids. V lost 4 bases to trimming and J lost 2 bases; unmatched junction nucleotides: 7.

This chain uses TRBV5-3 with TRBJ2-7; TRBD2 aligns across 12 bases. TRBV5-3 is assigned to the ORF class and has an uncertain function. The J segment lost 3 bases and the V segment lost 3 bases, leaving 7 bases of the junction unmatched. This CDR3 region has 16 residues. The CDR3 DNA sequence: TGTGCCAGAAGCTCGGGACTAGCGGGCTTCCTCTACGAGCAGTACTTC. Protein product: CARSSGLAGFLYEQYF.

The V gene is TRBV28, the J gene TRBJ1-2; weak D call: TRBD1 (6 bases). The V gene's germline CDR1 is MDHEN and CDR2 SYDVKM. CDR3 length: 16 residues. The V end lost 4 bases, the J end lost 7 bases, and 22 bases lay between the germline ends. CDR3 in DNA: TGTGCCAGCAGTTCCCCCGGGGGGGCGCGCCAAGGTGGCTACACCTTC. Its protein product is CASSSPGGARQGGYTF.

V usage is TRBV21-1 and J usage is TRBJ1-2; TRBD1, the table's D call, lacks a check against the DNA. TRBV21-1 is a recognized pseudogene. The CDR3 covers 16 residues. Here the CDR3 reads CASTLRQGGVADGYTF. CDR3 bases: TGTGCCAGCACCCTGAGACAGGGCGGGGTGGCTGATGGCTACACCTTC.

This clone was recorded once. This rearrangement joins TRBV19 to TRBJ1-5; no reliable D call. CDR1 is LNHDA and CDR2 is SQIVND in the germline V gene (reference sequence). The CDR3 covers 12 residues. Trimming pared 7 bases from V and 4 bases from J, leaving 8 bases between. This CDR3 is CASNYGNQPQHF. CDR3 in DNA: TGTGCCAGTAACTATGGGAATCAGCCCCAGCATTTT.

This clone has just a few counts. For the CDR3, the DNA is TGTGCCAGCAGACCAAGCGGGGACAGGGGCTACGAGCAGTACTTC. Protein sequence: CASRPSGDRGYEQYF. This chain links TRBV2 with TRBJ2-7; 10 bases align to TRBD1. V trimming: 6 bases; J trimming: 3 bases; junction bases outside the gene matches: 8. This CDR3 is built from 15 residues. Germline V CDR1 and CDR2: SNHLY, FYNNEI.

V and J are TRBV19 and TRBJ2-3, with D tentatively TRBD1 (6 bases). The V gene's germline CDR1 is LNHDA and CDR2 SQIVND (reference sequence). Trimming stripped 3 bases from V and 0 bases from J, with 10 bases between. There are 15 residues in the CDR3. The CDR3 region is CASSIGTLSTDTQYF. CDR3 sequence (DNA): TGTGCCAGTAGTATCGGGACACTTAGCACAGATACGCAGTATTTT.

CDR3 sequence (DNA): TGTGCCAGCAAGGGCGGGAGGACAGATACGCAGTATTTT. This gives the protein CASKGGRTDTQYF. This chain connects TRBV27 to TRBJ2-3, with 8 nucleotides matching TRBD2. This CDR3 contains 13 residues. Losses at the gene ends were 7 bases for V and 3 bases for J; bases not matched to a gene: 3. Germline CDR1 is MNHEY and CDR2 is SMNVEV (reference sequence).